This note documents a single TCR beta chain sequence. Its antigen remains unidentified. The record has no base qualities; no much larger clone is one base away. Other DNA sequences in the same sample also yield this CDR3. This record comes from a study of OX40 agonist ivuxolimab in advanced cancers. For the wider study: The costimulatory receptor OX40 (CD134) was targeted by ivuxolimab, a fully human IgG2 agonistic monoclonal antibody. Prior anti-PD-1, anti-PD-L1 or anti-CTLA-4 therapy was permitted, and about two fifths of dose-escalation patients had received checkpoint inhibitors. In the dose-escalation cohort, around four fifths of patients were male, and the mean age was approximately 60 years with a range of about 20 to 79. Peripheral TCRbeta sequencing was intended to test whether TCR sequence diversity was altered and clonal T-cell expansion was caused by ivuxolimab. Intravenous ivuxolimab was administered to patients every 2 weeks at six dose levels: 0.01, 0.1, 0.3, 1.5, 3 and 10 mg/kg. The paper reports the monotherapy dose-escalation portion (N of about 47 patients) of the phase I ivuxolimab trial. Among the approximately 54 dose-escalation patients, approximately 20 had hepatocellular carcinoma, roughly 15 melanoma, 9 renal cell carcinoma and 9 head and neck cancer. Partial responses occurred in three dose-escalation patients: two with cutaneous melanoma and one with hepatocellular carcinoma. What the authors observed across the whole study: On average, CD8+ T cells showed more expanded clones than CD4+ T cells after ivuxolimab. Clonal expansion of both CD4+ and CD8+ blood T cells was observed from baseline to week 6 at doses 0.1 to 3.0 mg/kg. In the 0.1-3.0 mg/kg groups, partial responders were among the patients with the lowest normalized peripheral clonal expansion, particularly in CD8+ T cells. The antigen specificity of the peripheral T cells that underwent clonal expansion was not determined. Low levels of normalized T-cell clonal expansion were also seen in some patients who did not respond.

There are 16 amino acids in the CDR3, from cysteine to phenylalanine inclusive. The CDR3 DNA has 48 bases and is translated from base 1. The germline V gene specifies MGHRA as CDR1 and YSYEKL as CDR2. Trimmed from V: 3 bases; trimmed from J: 8 bases; junction bases lacking a gene match: 15. Patients with autoimmune disease history or receiving systemic immunosuppression were excluded from the trial. Peripheral blood for TCR sequencing was collected from all dose cohorts at baseline, on cycle 4 day 1, and on cycle 7 day 1. The samples were drawn from a first-in-human, open-label, multicenter phase I dose-escalation trial of ivuxolimab. Adults with locally advanced or metastatic melanoma, renal cell, hepatocellular, or head and neck squamous cell carcinoma were enrolled in the trial. Before TCR sequencing, CD4+ T cells and CD8+ T cells were sorted from peripheral blood as separate populations. Genomic DNA was extracted from sorted cells for sequencing of the TCRbeta CDR3 region. The immunoSEQ Assay was used to sequence the TCRbeta CDR3 regions. Held by TCRdb, this immuneACCESS table contains in-frame sequences only and omits some clones. Under half of the omission traces to an unresolved V gene where checked; the cause of the rest is unknown. The sample has tens of thousands of clones on record, more than 75% of them singletons. The top ten hold 8.2% of the sample.

The starting material was CD4+ or CD8+ T cells sorted from blood, obtained in a trial of the OX40 agonist ivuxolimab. This chain joins TRBV4-1 to TRBJ1-2; 7 bases in the middle match TRBD1. The sequence was obtained from an adult with an advanced solid tumor such as melanoma, head and neck, liver or kidney cancer. The CDR3 reads CASSHTPRTGSWGYTF. The nucleotides read TGCGCCAGCAGCCACACCCCGAGGACAGGTTCGTGGGGCTACACCTTC.